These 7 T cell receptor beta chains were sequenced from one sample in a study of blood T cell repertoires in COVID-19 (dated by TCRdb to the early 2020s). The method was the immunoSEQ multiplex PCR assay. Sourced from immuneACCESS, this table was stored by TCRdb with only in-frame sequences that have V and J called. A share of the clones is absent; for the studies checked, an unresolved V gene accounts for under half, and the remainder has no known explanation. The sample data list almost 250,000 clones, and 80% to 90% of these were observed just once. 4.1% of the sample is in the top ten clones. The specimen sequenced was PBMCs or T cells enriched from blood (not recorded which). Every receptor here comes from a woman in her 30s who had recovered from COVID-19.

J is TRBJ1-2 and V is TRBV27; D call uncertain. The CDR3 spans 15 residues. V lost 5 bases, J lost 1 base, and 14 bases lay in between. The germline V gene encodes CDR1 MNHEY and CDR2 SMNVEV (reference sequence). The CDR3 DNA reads TGTGCCAGCAGTCCCCTGAACATTTATAACTATGGCTACACCTTC. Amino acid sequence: CASSPLNIYNYGYTF.

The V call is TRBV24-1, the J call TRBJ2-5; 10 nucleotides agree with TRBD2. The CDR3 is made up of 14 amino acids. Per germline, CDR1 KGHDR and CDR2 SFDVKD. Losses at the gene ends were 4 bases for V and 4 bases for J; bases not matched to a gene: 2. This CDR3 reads CATSESGGGETQYF. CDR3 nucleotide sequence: TGTGCCACCAGTGAAAGCGGGGGGGGAGAGACCCAGTACTTC.

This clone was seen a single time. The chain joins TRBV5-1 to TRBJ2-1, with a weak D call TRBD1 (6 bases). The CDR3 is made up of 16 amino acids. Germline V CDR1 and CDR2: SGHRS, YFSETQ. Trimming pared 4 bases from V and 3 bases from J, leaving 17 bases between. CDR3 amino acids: CASSLLGADSYNEQFF. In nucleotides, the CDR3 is TGCGCCAGCAGCCTACTGGGGGCGGACAGCTACAATGAGCAGTTCTTC.

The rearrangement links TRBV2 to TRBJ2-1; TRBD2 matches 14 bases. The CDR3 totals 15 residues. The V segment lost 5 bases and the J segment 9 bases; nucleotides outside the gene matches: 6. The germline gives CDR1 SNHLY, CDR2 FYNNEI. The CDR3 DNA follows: TGTGCCAGCAGTCCGACTAGCGGGAGGGACCTTGAGCAGTTCTTC. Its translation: CASSPTSGRDLEQFF.

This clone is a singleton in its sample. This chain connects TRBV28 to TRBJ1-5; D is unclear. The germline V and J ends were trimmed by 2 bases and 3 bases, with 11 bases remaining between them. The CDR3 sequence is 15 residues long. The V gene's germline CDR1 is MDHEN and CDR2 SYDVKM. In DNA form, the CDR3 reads TGTGCCAGCAGTTTAGGAGGGAGGGACAATCAGCCCCAGCATTTT. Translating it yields CASSLGGRDNQPQHF.

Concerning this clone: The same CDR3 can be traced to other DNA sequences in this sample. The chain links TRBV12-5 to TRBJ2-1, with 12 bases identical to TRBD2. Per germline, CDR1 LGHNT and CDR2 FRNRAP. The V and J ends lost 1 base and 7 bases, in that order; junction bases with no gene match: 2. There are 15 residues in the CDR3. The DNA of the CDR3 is TGTGCTAGTGGTTTGGGACTAGCGGGAGCAAATGAGCAGTTCTTC. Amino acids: CASGLGLAGANEQFF.

CDR3 amino acids: CASSPRTGPVTEAFF. In DNA form, the CDR3 reads TGTGCCAGCAGCCCCCGGACAGGGCCGGTCACTGAAGCTTTCTTT. This chain joins TRBV7-3 and TRBJ1-1; TRBD1 matches 8 bases. V trimming: 5 bases; J trimming: 4 bases; junction bases outside the gene matches: 9. There are 15 residues in the CDR3. CDR1 is SGHTA and CDR2 is FQGTGA in the germline V gene.